The source of this T cell receptor beta chain is a study of control samples from healthy donors and cancer patients. The CDR3 runs to 16 residues. CDR1 and CDR2 (germline): LNHDA, SQIVND (reference sequence). With 9 bases removed from V and 2 bases from J, the gap between germline ends came to 22 bases. Produced via immunoSEQ multiplex PCR; TCRdb's table is partial and in-frame only. The data show about 160,000 clones, with around 90% seen just once and around 12% held by the top ten. This clone came up once. What was sequenced was blood. The chain employs TRBV19 and TRBJ1-2; D may be TRBD1 (6 bases). This TCR came from a man under 40 in good health. CDR3 nucleotide sequence: TGTGCCAGCTGCGTGGCAGGGGTGGCGGGAAACTATGGCTACACCTTC. Translated: CASCVAGVAGNYGYTF.